Presented here are 6 T cell receptor beta chains from one specimen sequenced in a study of T cell responses to AZD1222 COVID-19 vaccine (dated by TCRdb to the early 2020s). The sample's time point label, in plain terms: about 28 days (+/-7) after the second vaccine dose. The method was the immunoSEQ multiplex PCR assay. TCRdb retrieved this table from immuneACCESS and kept in-frame rearrangements only. Not all clones are present; in checked studies, unresolved V genes account for under half, and no reason is known for the remainder. This sample has more than 120,000 clones in its table, and approximately 86% of those were observed once. Jointly, the top ten make up approximately 4.7% of the sample. The input for sequencing was peripheral blood, taken 28 days after the second AZD1222 dose. The source of these receptors is an adult who received the AZD1222 COVID-19 vaccine.

The CDR3 sequence: CASSLQGTENTGELFF. The CDR3 DNA reads TGTGCCAGCAGCTTACAAGGAACAGAAAACACCGGGGAGCTGTTTTTT. The chain joins TRBV7-9 to TRBJ2-2; D not certain. The CDR3 runs 16 residues. Trimming pared 2 bases from V and 2 bases from J, leaving 12 bases between. Looked up from germline, CDR1 is SEHNR and CDR2 is FQNEAQ (reference sequence).

This chain joins TRBV4-1 and TRBJ2-3, with 11 bases lining up with TRBD2. Per the germline V gene, CDR1 is MGHRA and CDR2 is YSYEKL. The ends lost 0 bases at V and 5 bases at J; junction bases unmatched: 7. The CDR3 has 17 amino acids. CDR3 in DNA: TGCGCCAGCAGCCAAGATGTTAGCGGGAGGGCCTTAGATACGCAGTATTTT. Residues: CASSQDVSGRALDTQYF.

The chain carries TRBV6-5 and TRBJ1-5; D may be TRBD1 (5 bases). Germline CDR1 reads MNHEY; CDR2 reads SVGAGI. V was clipped by 9 bases and J by 1 base, with 13 bases between them. The CDR3 has 14 residues. CDR3 nucleotide sequence: TGTGCCAGTGACGGGGCGGGAAGCAATCAGCCCCAGCATTTT. This codes for CASDGAGSNQPQHF.

The CDR3 nucleotides read TGTGCCAGCAGCTTAAGCACACACACTGAAGCTTTCTTT. This codes for CASSLSTHTEAFF. The chain links TRBV7-2 to TRBJ1-1; D remains unclear. Trimming cost V 2 bases and J 3 bases, with 7 bases left between them. This CDR3 is built from 13 residues. CDR1 is SGHTA, CDR2 FQGNSA, per germline. Based on the CDR3 plus reference TRBV7-2 and TRBJ1-1, the full variable domain is GAGVSQSPSNKVTEKGKDVELRCDPISGHTALYWYRQSLGQGLEFLIYFQGNSAPDKSGLPSDRFSAERTGGSVSTLTIQRTQQEDSAVYLCASSLSTHTEAFFGQGTRLTVV.

V is TRBV10-2 and J is TRBJ2-1, with D perhaps matching TRBD2 (6 bases). The germline gives CDR1 WSHSY, CDR2 SAAADI. The V end was cut by 6 bases, the J end by 1 base, with 16 bases between. There are 16 residues in the CDR3. The CDR3 DNA follows: TGCGCCAGCAGCCGCTACGGGACTGTGTCCTACAATGAGCAGTTCTTC. This gives the protein CASSRYGTVSYNEQFF.

The chain couples TRBV14 to TRBJ1-1; D call uncertain. The CDR3 runs to 15 residues. V was trimmed by 0 bases and J by 5 bases, leaving 13 bases between them. Germline V CDR1 and CDR2: SGHDN, FVKESK. Written as DNA, the CDR3 is TGTGCCAGCAGCCAAGATCATGGAGGGTGGACTGAAGCTTTCTTT. Amino acids: CASSQDHGGWTEAFF.